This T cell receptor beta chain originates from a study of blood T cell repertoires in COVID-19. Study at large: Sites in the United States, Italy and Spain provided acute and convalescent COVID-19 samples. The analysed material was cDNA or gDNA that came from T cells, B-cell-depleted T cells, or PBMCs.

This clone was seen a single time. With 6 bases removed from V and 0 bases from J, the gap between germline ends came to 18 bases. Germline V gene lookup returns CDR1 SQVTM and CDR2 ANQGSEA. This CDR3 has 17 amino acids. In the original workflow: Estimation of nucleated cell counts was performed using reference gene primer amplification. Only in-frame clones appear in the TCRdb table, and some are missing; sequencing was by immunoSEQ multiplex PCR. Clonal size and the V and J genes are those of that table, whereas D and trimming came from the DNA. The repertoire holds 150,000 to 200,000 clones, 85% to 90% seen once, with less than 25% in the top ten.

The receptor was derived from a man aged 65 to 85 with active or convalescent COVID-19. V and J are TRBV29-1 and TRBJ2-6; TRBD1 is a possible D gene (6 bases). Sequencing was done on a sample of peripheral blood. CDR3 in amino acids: CSVTGTPRDSGANVLTF. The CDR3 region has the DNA TGCAGCGTGACCGGGACACCTAGGGACTCTGGGGCCAACGTCCTGACTTTC.